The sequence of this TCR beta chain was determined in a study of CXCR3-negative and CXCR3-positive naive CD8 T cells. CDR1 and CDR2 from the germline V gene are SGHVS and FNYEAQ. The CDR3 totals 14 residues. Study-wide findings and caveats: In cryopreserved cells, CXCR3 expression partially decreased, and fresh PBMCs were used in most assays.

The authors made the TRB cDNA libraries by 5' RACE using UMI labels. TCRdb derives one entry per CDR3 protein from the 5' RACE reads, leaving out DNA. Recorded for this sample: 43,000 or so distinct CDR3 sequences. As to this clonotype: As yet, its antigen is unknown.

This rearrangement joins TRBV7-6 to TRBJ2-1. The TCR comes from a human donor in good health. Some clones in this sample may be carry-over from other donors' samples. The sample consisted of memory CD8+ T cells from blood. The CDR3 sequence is CASSLGGSANEQFF.